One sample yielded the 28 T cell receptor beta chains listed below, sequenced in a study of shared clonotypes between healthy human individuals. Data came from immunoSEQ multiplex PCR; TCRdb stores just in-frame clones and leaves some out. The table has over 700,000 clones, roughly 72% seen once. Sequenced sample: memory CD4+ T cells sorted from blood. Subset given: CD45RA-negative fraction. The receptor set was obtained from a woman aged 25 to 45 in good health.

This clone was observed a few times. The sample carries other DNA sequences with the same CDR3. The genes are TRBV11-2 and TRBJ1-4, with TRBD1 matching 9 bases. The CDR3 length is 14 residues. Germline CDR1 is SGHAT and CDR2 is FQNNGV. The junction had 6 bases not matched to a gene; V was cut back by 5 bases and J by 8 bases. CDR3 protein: CASSPQGAVEKLFF. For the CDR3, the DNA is TGTGCCAGCAGCCCACAGGGGGCAGTCGAAAAACTGTTTTTT.

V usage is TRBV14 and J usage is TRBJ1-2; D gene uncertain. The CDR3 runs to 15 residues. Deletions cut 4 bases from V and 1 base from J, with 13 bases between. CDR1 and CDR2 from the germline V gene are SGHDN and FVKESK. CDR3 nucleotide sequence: TGTGCCAGCAGCCCCCCCCTAGGGCATAACTATGGCTACACCTTC. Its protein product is CASSPPLGHNYGYTF.

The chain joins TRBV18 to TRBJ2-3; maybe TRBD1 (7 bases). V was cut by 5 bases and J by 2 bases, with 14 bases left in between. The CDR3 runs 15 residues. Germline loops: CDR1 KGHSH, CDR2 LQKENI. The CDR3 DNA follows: TGTGCCAGCTCATTTCAGGGGGGAGTCACAGATACGCAGTATTTT. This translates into CASSFQGGVTDTQYF.

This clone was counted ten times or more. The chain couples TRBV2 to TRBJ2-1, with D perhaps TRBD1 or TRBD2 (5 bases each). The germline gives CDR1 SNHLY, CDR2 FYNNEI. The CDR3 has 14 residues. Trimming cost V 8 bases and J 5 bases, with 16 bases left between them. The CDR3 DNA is TGTGCCAGCCATGCCTACTGGGACCACAATGAGCAGTTCTTC. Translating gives CASHAYWDHNEQFF.

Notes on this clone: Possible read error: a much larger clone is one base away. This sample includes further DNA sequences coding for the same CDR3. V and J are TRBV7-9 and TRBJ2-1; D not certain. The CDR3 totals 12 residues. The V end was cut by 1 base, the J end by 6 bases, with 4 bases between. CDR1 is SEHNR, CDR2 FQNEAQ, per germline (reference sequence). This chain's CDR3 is CASSLVGNEQFF. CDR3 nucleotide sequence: TGTGCCAGCAGCTTAGTGGGCAATGAGCAGTTCTTC.

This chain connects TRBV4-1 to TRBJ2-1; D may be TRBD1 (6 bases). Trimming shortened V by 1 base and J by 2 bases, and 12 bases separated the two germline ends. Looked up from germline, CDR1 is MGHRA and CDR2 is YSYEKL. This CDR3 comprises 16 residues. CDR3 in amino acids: CASSQVLGGTYNEQFF. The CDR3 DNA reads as TGCGCCAGCAGCCAAGTTCTAGGGGGAACCTACAATGAGCAGTTCTTC.

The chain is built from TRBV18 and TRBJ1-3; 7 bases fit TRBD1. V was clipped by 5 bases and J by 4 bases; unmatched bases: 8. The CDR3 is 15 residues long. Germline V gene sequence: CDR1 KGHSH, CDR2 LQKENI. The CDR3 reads CASSASGTEGNTIYF. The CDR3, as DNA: TGTGCCAGCTCAGCATCCGGGACAGAAGGAAACACCATATATTTT.

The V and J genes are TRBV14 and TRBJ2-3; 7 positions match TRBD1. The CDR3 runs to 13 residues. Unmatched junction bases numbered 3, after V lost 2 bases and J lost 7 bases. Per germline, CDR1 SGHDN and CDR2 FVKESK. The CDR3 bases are TGTGCCAGCAGCCAAAACAGGGGAAATACGCAGTATTTT. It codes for CASSQNRGNTQYF.

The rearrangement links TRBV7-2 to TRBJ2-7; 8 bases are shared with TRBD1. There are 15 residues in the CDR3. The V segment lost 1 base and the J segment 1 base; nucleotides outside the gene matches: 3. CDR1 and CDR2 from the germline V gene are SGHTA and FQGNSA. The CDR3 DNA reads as TGTGCCAGCAGCTTAGGACAGGGGCCATCCTACGAGCAGTACTTC. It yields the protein CASSLGQGPSYEQYF.

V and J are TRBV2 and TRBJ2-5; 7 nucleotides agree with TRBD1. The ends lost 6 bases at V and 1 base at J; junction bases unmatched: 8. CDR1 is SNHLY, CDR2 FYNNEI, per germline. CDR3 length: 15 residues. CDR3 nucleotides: TGTGCCAGCAGCGCTCAGGGACAGCGCCAAGAGACCCAGTACTTC. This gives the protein CASSAQGQRQETQYF.

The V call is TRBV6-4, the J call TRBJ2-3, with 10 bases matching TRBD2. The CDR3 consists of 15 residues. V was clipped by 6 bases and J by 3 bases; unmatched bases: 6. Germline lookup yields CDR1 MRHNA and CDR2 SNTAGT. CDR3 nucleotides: TGTGCCAGCAGCTCAGAGGGACTAGCGACAGATACGCAGTATTTT. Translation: CASSSEGLATDTQYF.

CDR3 sequence reads: CASRQNTATNEKLFF. The CDR3 DNA reads TGTGCCAGCAGACAAAACACTGCAACTAATGAAAAACTGTTTTTT. The chain links TRBV6-1 to TRBJ1-4; D unresolved. The germline V gene encodes CDR1 MNHNS and CDR2 SASEGT. This CDR3 is 15 amino acids long. The V gene lost 6 bases and the J gene lost 0 bases, with 11 bases spanning the gap.

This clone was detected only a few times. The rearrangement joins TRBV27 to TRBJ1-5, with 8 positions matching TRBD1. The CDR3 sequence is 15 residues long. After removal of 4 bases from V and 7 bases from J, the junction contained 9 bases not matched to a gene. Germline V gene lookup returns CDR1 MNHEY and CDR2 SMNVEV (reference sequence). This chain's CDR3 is CASSWTGRSDQPQHF. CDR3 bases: TGTGCCAGCAGTTGGACAGGGAGATCAGACCAGCCCCAGCATTTT.

The CDR3 DNA reads as TGTGCCAGCGGAAAGGGACAGGTCACAGATACGCAGTATTTT. Its protein product is CASGKGQVTDTQYF. The chain is built from TRBV7-2 and TRBJ2-3; 8 nucleotides agree with TRBD1. Germline CDR1 is SGHTA and CDR2 is FQGNSA. V lost 8 bases and J lost 2; bases outside the gene matches: 6. The CDR3 is 14 amino acids.

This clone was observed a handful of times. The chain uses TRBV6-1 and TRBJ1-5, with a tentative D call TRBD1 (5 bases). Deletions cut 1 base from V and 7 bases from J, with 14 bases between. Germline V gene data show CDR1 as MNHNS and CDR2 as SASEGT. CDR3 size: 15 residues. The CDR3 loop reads CASSEEVAGIQPQHF. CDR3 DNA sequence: TGTGCCAGCAGTGAAGAAGTGGCAGGGATACAGCCCCAGCATTTT.

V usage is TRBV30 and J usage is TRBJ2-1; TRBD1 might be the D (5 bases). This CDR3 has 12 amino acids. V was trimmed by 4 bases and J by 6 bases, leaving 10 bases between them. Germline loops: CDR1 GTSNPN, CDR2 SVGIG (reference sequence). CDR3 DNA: TGTGCCTGGACAGGGTCTGGCAATGAGCAGTTCTTC. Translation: CAWTGSGNEQFF.

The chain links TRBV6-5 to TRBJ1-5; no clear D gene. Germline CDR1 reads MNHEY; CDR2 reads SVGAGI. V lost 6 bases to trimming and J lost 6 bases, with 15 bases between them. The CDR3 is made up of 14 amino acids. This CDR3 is CASSRTGLGQPQHF. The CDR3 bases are TGTGCCAGCAGCCGGACGGGGTTAGGTCAGCCCCAGCATTTT.

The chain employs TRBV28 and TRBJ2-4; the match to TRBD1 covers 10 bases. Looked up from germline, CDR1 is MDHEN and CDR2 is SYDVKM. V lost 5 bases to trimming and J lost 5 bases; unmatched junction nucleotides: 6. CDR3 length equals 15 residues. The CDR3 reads CASSGHGQGENIQYF. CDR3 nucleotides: TGTGCCAGCAGTGGTCACGGACAGGGGGAAAACATTCAGTACTTC.

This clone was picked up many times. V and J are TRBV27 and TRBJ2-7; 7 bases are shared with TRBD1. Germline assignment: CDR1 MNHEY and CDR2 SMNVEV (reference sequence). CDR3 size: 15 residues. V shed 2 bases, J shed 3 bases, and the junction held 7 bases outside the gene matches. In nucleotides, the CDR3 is TGTGCCAGCAGTTTAACCGCGACAGGGAACTACGAGCAGTACTTC. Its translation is CASSLTATGNYEQYF.

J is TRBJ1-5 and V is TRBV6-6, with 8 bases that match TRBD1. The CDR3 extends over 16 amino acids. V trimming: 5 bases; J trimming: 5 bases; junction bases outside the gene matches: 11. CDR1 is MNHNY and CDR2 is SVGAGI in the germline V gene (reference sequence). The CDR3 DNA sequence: TGTGCCAGCAGTCCCAGGACAGGGTGGGGGCATCAGCCCCAGCATTTT. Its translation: CASSPRTGWGHQPQHF.

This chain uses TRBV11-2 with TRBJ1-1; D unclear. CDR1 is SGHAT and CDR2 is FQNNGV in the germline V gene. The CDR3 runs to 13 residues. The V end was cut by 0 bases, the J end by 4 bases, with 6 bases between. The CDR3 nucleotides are TGTGCCAGCAGCTTAGATAAGTTCACTGAAGCTTTCTTT. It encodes CASSLDKFTEAFF.

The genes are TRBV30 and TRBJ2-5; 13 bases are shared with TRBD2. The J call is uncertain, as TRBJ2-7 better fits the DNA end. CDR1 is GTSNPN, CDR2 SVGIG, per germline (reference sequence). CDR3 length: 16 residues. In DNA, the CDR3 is TGTGCCTGGAGACGACGGACTAGCGGGAGACTAAGCGAGCAGTACTTC. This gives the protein CAWRRRTSGRLSEQYF.

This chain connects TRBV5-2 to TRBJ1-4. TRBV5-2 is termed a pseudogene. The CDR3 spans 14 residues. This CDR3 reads CASSRTANNEKLFF. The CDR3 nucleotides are TGCGCCAGCAGCCGGACGGCTAATAATGAAAAACTGTTTTTT.

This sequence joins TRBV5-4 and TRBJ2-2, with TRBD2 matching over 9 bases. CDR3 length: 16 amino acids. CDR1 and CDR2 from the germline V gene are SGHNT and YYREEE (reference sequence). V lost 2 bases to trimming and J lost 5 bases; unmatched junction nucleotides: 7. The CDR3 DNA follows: TGTGCCAGCAGCTTTTATGCGGGAGGGAGGACCGGGGAGCTGTTTTTT. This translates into CASSFYAGGRTGELFF. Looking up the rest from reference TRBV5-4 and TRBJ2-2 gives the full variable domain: ETGVTQSPTHLIKTRGQQVTLRCSSQSGHNTVSWYQQALGQGPQFIFQYYREEENGRGNFPPRFSGLQFPNYSSELNVNALELDDSALYLCASSFYAGGRTGELFFGEGSRLTVL.

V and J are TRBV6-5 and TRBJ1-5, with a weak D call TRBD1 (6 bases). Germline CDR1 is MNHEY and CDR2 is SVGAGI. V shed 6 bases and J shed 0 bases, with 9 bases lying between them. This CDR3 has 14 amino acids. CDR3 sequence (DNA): TGTGCCAGCAGGGTAGGGGGTAGCAATCAGCCCCAGCATTTT. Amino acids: CASRVGGSNQPQHF.

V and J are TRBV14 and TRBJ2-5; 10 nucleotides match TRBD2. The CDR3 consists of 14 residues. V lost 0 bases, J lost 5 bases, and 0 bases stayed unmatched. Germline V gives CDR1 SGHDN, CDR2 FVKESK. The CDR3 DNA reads TGTGCCAGCAGCCAAGAAGCGGGAGGGGAGACCCAGTACTTC. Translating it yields CASSQEAGGETQYF.

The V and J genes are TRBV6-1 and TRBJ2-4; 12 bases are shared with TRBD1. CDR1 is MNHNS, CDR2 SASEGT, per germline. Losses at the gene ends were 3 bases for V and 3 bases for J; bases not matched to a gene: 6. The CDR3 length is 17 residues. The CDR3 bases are TGTGCCAGCAGTGATGGGACAGGGGGCTGGGGCAAAAACATTCAGTACTTC. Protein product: CASSDGTGGWGKNIQYF.

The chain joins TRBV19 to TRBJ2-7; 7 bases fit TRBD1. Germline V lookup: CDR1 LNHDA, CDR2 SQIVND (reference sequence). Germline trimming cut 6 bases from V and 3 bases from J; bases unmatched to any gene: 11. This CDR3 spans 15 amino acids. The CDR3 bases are TGTGCCAGTAGCCTACAGACAGGGAAAAACTACGAGCAGTACTTC. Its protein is CASSLQTGKNYEQYF.